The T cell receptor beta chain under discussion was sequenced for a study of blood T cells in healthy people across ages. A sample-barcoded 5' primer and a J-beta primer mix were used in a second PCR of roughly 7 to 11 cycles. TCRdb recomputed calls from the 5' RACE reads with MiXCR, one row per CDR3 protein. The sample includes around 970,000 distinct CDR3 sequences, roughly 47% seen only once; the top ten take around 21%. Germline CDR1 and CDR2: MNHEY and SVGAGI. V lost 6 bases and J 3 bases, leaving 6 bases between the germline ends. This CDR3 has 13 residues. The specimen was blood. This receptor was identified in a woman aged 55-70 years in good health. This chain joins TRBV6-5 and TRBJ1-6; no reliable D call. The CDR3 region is CASRRDYNSPLHF. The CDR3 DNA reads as TGTGCCAGCAGGAGGGACTATAATTCACCCCTCCACTTT.